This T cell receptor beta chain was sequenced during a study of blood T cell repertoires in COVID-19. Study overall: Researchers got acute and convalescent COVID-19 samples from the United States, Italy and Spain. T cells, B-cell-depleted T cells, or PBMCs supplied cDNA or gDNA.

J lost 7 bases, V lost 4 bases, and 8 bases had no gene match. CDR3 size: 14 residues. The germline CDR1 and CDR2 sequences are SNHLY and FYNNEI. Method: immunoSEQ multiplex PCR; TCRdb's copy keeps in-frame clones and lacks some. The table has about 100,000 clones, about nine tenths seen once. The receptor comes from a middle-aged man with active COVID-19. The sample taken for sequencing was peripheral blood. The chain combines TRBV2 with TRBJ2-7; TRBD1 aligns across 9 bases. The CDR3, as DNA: TGTGCCAGCAGTGGAGGGACAGGGCGCGGGGAGCAGTACGTC. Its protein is CASSGGTGRGEQYV.